Listed below are T cell receptor beta chains from one sample, sequenced in a study of Graves' ophthalmopathy and Graves' hyperthyroidism. TCRdb re-called the multiplex PCR reads through MiXCR, storing one row per CDR3 protein. There are hundreds of thousands of distinct CDR3 sequences in the sample; over 40% occur only once, and roughly 3% lies in the top ten. The sequenced sample consisted of peripheral blood. These receptors were obtained from an adult man with Graves' ophthalmopathy. Each CDR3 is given with its conserved first and last residue. A D gene is named only where the DNA matches it firmly. Where a row states a size, it is once, few, many or the class of an expanded clone; other rows omit it.

>TRBV7-9|once|TRBD2|TRBJ2-1
TGTGCCAGCAGCTTATCCAGCGGGGTGTCCTACAATGAACAGTTCTTC
CASSLSSGVSYNEQFF
>TRBV5-1|many|NA|TRBJ2-7
TGCGCCAGCAGCTTGGGAGTCCTTGTCGAAGGGTCCTACGAGCAGTACTTC
CASSLGVLVEGSYEQYF
>TRBV7-9|many|NA|TRBJ1-5
TGTGCCAGCAGCCCGCCCGGGAACAATCAGCCCCAGCATTTT
CASSPPGNNQPQHF
>TRBV11-1|many|NA|TRBJ2-6
TGTGCCAGCAGCATCGGACAAGGTGGGGCCAACGTCCTGACTTTC
CASSIGQGGANVLTF
>TRBV12-3/TRBV12-4|few|NA|TRBJ1-1
TGTGCCAGCGGGCCACAGATGAACACTGAAGCTTTCTTT
CASGPQMNTEAFF
>TRBV2|many|TRBD2|TRBJ2-2
TGTGCCAGCAGCGGACTAGCCGGGGAGCTGTTTTTT
CASSGLAGELFF
>TRBV7-9|NA|TRBD1|TRBJ2-7
TGTGCCAGCAGCTCCACAACAGGGGTGAGCGAGCAGTACTTC
CASSSTTGVSEQYF
>TRBV10-3|NA|NA|TRBJ1-2
TGTGCCATCAGGCCCGTCGGGGGGAACGGCTACACCTTC
CAIRPVGGNGYTF
>TRBV7-2|many|TRBD2|TRBJ2-7
TGTGCCAGCAGCCCTCAGACTAGCGGGGGGGTCTACGAGCAGTACTTC
CASSPQTSGGVYEQYF
>TRBV7-6|many|TRBD1|TRBJ2-2
TGTGCCAGCAGGACCGGGACAGGGGGATCCGGGGAGCTGTTTTTT
CASRTGTGGSGELFF
>TRBV24-1|NA|NA|TRBJ2-5
TGTGCCACCAGTTATGGGGGTGGGACCCAGTACTTC
CATSYGGGTQYF
>TRBV9|few|TRBD2|TRBJ2-3
TGTGCCAGCAGCGTTAGCGGGGGCGCTAGCACAGATACGCAGTATTTT
CASSVSGGASTDTQYF
>TRBV25-1|NA|TRBD2|TRBJ2-5
TGTGCCAGCGTTGAAGATCGGGGGGACTCCCAAGAGACCCAGTACTTC
CASVEDRGDSQETQYF
>TRBV5-1|NA|NA|TRBJ2-5
TGCGCCAGCAGGGCGTTGCAAAACCAAAAGACCCAGTACTTC
CASRALQNQKTQYF
>TRBV29-1|NA|NA|TRBJ1-1
TGCAGCGTTGCTGAGGGTGTTTCGGCTTTCTTT
CSVAEGVSAFF
>TRBV25-1|NA|NA|TRBJ2-5
TGTGCCAGCGTTGAACGTTCGGGAGCGGCGGGAGAGACCCAGTACTTC
CASVERSGAAGETQYF
>TRBV7-2|few|NA|TRBJ1-5
TGTGCCTGGAGTGTACGGTGGGACAATCAGCCCCAGCATTTT
CAWSVRWDNQPQHF
>TRBV7-8|many|NA|TRBJ2-5
TGTGCCAGCAGCTTAGGGACCCAGGCGAGGGGGTCCACAGAGACCCAGTACTTC
CASSLGTQARGSTETQYF
>TRBV6-2/TRBV6-3|few|TRBD2|TRBJ2-7
TGTGCCAGCAGTTACGAGCGGGGCCTCTACGAGCAGTACTTC
CASSYERGLYEQYF
>TRBV7-9|NA|NA|TRBJ1-3
TGCGCCAGCAGCCAGCACGAGTTCCGCTCTGGAAACACCATATATTTT
CASSQHEFRSGNTIYF
>TRBV4-1|once|TRBD2|TRBJ2-7
TGCGCCAGCAGCCAAGAAGTTAGCGGGTTGCCTTTCTACGAGCAGTACTTC
CASSQEVSGLPFYEQYF